Each of the 20 T cell receptor beta chains below was sequenced from the same sample in a study of cytomegalovirus exposure and HLA in healthy donors. It was with 60 Vbeta and 13 Jbeta primers that the PCR ran. Using immunoSEQ multiplex PCR, the repertoire was profiled, and TCRdb retains in-frame clones only, with some absent. The repertoire includes approximately 150,000 clones, about two thirds of them detected once, and 2.8% sits in the top ten. Sequenced sample: PBMCs. Receptor source: a woman in her 30s in good health and CMV-seronegative.

This chain connects TRBV30 to TRBJ2-1, with a weak D call TRBD2 (5 bases). This CDR3 contains 13 residues. CDR1 and CDR2 (germline): GTSNPN, SVGIG (reference sequence). Trimming took 2 bases from V and 4 from J, leaving 9 bases between them. The CDR3 DNA reads TGTGCCTGGAGTTTAACGGGGTACAATGAGCAGTTCTTC. Translated, it gives CAWSLTGYNEQFF.

This clone was detected once. This chain connects TRBV9 to TRBJ2-3, with a tentative D call TRBD1 (6 bases). V lost 3 bases, J lost 6 bases, and 11 bases lay in between. This CDR3 is built from 13 residues. CDR1 SGDLS and CDR2 YYNGEE come from the germline V gene. The CDR3 sequence: CASSGRGRDTQYF. The CDR3 DNA follows: TGTGCCAGCAGCGGCAGGGGCCGGGATACGCAGTATTTT.

This clone was seen a single time. The V gene is TRBV6-5, the J gene TRBJ2-5, with TRBD1 as a possible D gene (6 bases). The V gene's germline CDR1 is MNHEY and CDR2 SVGAGI. Trimming pared 4 bases from V and 4 bases from J, leaving 10 bases between. The CDR3 is made up of 13 amino acids. The CDR3 bases are TGTGCCAGCAGTTCACGAGGGGGAGAGACCCAGTACTTC. Amino acid sequence: CASSSRGGETQYF.

J is TRBJ1-1 and V is TRBV5-6; 7 nucleotides match TRBD1. This CDR3 has 13 amino acids. V lost 4 bases, J lost 7 bases, and 7 bases stayed unmatched. CDR1 SGHDT and CDR2 YYEEEE come from the germline V gene. CDR3 loop: CASSPTGMDEAFF. DNA of the CDR3: TGTGCCAGCAGCCCGACAGGGATGGATGAAGCTTTCTTT.

This clone turned up a few times. The gene calls are TRBV7-9 and TRBJ2-5; 7 nucleotides agree with TRBD2. Trimming removed 8 bases from V and 5 bases from J; junction bases left unmatched: 14. The CDR3 has 15 amino acids. Germline CDR1 reads SEHNR; CDR2 reads FQNEAQ (reference sequence). The DNA for the CDR3 is TGTGCCAGCCGCCGGTTCGTGGGAGGGTTGGAGACCCAGTACTTC. Its protein is CASRRFVGGLETQYF.

The chain uses TRBV6-6 and TRBJ2-7, with TRBD1 identical over 9 bases. The germline V gene has CDR1 MNHNY and CDR2 SVGAGI (reference sequence). The CDR3 is 14 amino acids. The V and J ends lost 4 bases and 5 bases, in that order; junction bases with no gene match: 6. CDR3 DNA: TGTGCCAGCAGTTTAGGGACAGGGCCCCACGAGCAGTACTTC. Translated, it gives CASSLGTGPHEQYF.

The sample holds one count of this clone. This chain's CDR3 is CASSTGGEKLFF. The DNA for the CDR3 is TGTGCCAGCAGCACAGGGGGGGAAAAACTGTTTTTT. This chain uses TRBV13 with TRBJ1-4, with 8 bases fitting TRBD1. J gave up 8 bases and V 5 bases, and 1 base lay outside the gene matches. CDR3 size: 12 residues. Germline lookup yields CDR1 PRHDT and CDR2 FYEKMQ (reference sequence).

V gene TRBV7-9 combines with J gene TRBJ2-5; D may be TRBD1 (5 bases). The J call is in doubt because the DNA end fits TRBJ2-7 better. CDR3 length: 15 residues. Germline-derived CDR1 and CDR2 are SEHNR and FQNEAQ (reference sequence). CDR3 sequence reads: CASSLEGRVFYEQYF. CDR3 sequence (DNA): TGTGCCAGCAGCTTAGAGGGCAGGGTCTTCTACGAGCAGTACTTC.

This sequence joins TRBV29-1 and TRBJ1-2, with TRBD1 matching 7 bases. Per the germline V gene, CDR1 is SQVTM and CDR2 is ANQGSEA. The CDR3 loop spans 13 amino acids. With V trimmed by 0 bases and J by 5 bases, 3 bases remained unmatched. Written as DNA, the CDR3 is TGCAGCGTTGAAGATCGGACAGGTTATGGCTACACCTTC. It yields the protein CSVEDRTGYGYTF.

This chain links TRBV19 with TRBJ1-5, with D possibly being TRBD1 (5 bases). This CDR3 has 14 residues. Germline CDR1 reads LNHDA; CDR2 reads SQIVND (reference sequence). The germline V and J ends were trimmed by 6 bases and 5 bases, with 14 bases remaining between them. CDR3 protein: CASSPGGGDQPQHF. The CDR3 DNA is TGTGCCAGTAGCCCTGGGGGAGGGGATCAGCCCCAGCATTTT.

The V gene is TRBV19, the J gene TRBJ2-7, with 8 bases that match TRBD1. CDR3 length: 16 amino acids. V was clipped by 5 bases and J by 0 bases; unmatched bases: 9. The germline V gene encodes CDR1 LNHDA and CDR2 SQIVND (reference sequence). CDR3 coding DNA: TGTGCCAGTAGTCAATATCGGACAGGGAACTCCTACGAGCAGTACTTC. Translation: CASSQYRTGNSYEQYF.

This clone has more than one count but fewer than ten. The chain uses TRBV5-6 and TRBJ2-2, with a tentative D call TRBD1 (6 bases). Germline V gives CDR1 SGHDT, CDR2 YYEEEE. V was pared by 4 bases and J by 6 bases, with 19 bases between. CDR3 length: 16 amino acids. The CDR3 region has the DNA TGTGCCAGCAGCCTACAGGGATCGAGGTCTCCCGGGGAGCTGTTTTTT. Translating it yields CASSLQGSRSPGELFF. The full variable domain, in which reference TRBV5-6 and TRBJ2-2 provide the parts outside the CDR3, is DAGVTQSPTHLIKTRGQQVTLRCSPKSGHDTVSWYQQALGQGPQFIFQYYEEEERQRGNFPDRFSGHQFPNYSSELNVNALLLGDSALYLCASSLQGSRSPGELFFGEGSRLTVL.

The V and J genes are TRBV6-5 and TRBJ2-7; a possible D gene is TRBD1 (6 bases). Deletions cut 2 bases from V and 2 bases from J, with 7 bases between. In germline, CDR1 is MNHEY, CDR2 SVGAGI. This CDR3 region has 13 residues. CDR3 sequence reads: CASSYGQTYEQYF. CDR3 nucleotides: TGTGCCAGCAGTTACGGACAGACCTACGAGCAGTACTTC.

The chain is built from TRBV5-1 and TRBJ2-3; 7 positions match TRBD2. Germline CDR1 and CDR2: SGHRS and YFSETQ. The CDR3 has 16 residues. V gave up 5 bases and J gave up 3 bases; unmatched junction bases: 12. The CDR3 DNA follows: TGCGCCAGCAGGGCCCTGGGGGGGAAGGGGACAGATACGCAGTATTTT. Its protein product is CASRALGGKGTDTQYF. Using reference TRBV5-1 and TRBJ2-3 for the parts outside the CDR3, the full variable domain is KAGVTQTPRYLIKTRGQQVTLSCSPISGHRSVSWYQQTPGQGLQFLFEYFSETQRNKGNFPGRFSGRQFSNSRSEMNVSTLELGDSALYLCASRALGGKGTDTQYFGPGTRLTVL.

This chain links TRBV6-4 with TRBJ2-3; tentative D call: TRBD1 (5 bases). V was trimmed by 8 bases and J by 0 bases, leaving 30 bases between them. CDR1 is MRHNA, CDR2 SNTAGT, per germline. There are 20 residues in the CDR3. CDR3 sequence: CASRPTSYADRDLSTDTQYF. Written as DNA, the CDR3 is TGTGCCAGCCGCCCCACCTCATACGCCGACAGAGACCTGAGCACAGATACGCAGTATTTT.

This chain links TRBV4-2 with TRBJ1-4, with D possibly TRBD1 on 6 matching bases. From germline, CDR1 is LGHNA and CDR2 YNFKEQ. V was trimmed by 0 bases and J by 8 bases, leaving 19 bases between them. The CDR3 loop spans 17 amino acids. CDR3 protein: CASSQEHRRGFIEKLFF. The CDR3 coding sequence is TGTGCCAGCAGCCAAGAACACCGTAGGGGGTTTATAGAAAAACTGTTTTTT.

On this clone itself: The junction departs from the called germline gene at one end, perhaps through a read error. The chain has TRBV7-7 and TRBJ2-3; 7 nucleotides line up with TRBD2. CDR3 length equals 14 residues. CDR1 and CDR2 from the germline V gene are SSHAT and FNYEAQ (reference sequence). The CDR3 protein is CASSPVGGADTQYF. CDR3 nucleotide sequence: TGTGCTAGCAGCCCGGTTGGGGGGGCAGATACGCAGTATTTT.

The chain couples TRBV15 to TRBJ1-5; TRBD1 matches at 7 bases. Germline lookup yields CDR1 LNHNV and CDR2 YYDKDF (reference sequence). The V segment lost 5 bases and the J segment 2 bases; nucleotides outside the gene matches: 9. The CDR3 runs 16 residues. The CDR3 bases are TGTGCCACCAGCGGAGCAGGGGGTAAACGCAATCAGCCCCAGCATTTT. It specifies CATSGAGGKRNQPQHF.

This chain uses TRBV2 with TRBJ1-2; 7 positions match TRBD1. Germline assignment: CDR1 SNHLY and CDR2 FYNNEI. The J segment lost 6 bases and the V segment lost 5 bases, leaving 3 bases of the junction unmatched. This CDR3 has 12 residues. In nucleotides, the CDR3 is TGTGCCAGCAGTCAGGGGGTCGATGGCTACACCTTC. Its translation: CASSQGVDGYTF.

The chain is built from TRBV4-3 and TRBJ1-1, with TRBD1 as a possible D gene (6 bases). The CDR3 runs 16 residues. Germline V gene data show CDR1 as LGHNA and CDR2 as YSLEER. With 0 bases removed from V and 0 bases from J, the gap between germline ends came to 11 bases. DNA of the CDR3: TGCGCCAGCAGCCAAGATTTGGGGGCGGTGAACACTGAAGCTTTCTTT. This codes for CASSQDLGAVNTEAFF.